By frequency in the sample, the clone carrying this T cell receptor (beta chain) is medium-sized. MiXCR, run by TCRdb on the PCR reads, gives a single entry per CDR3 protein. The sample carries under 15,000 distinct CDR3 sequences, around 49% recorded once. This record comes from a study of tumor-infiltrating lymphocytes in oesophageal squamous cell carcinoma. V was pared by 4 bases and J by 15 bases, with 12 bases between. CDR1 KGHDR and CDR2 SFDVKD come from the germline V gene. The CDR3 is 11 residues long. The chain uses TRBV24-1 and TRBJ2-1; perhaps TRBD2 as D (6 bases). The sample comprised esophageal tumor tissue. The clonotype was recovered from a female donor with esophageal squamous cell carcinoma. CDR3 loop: CATSEGRGLFF. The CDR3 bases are TGTGCCACCAGTGAAGGTCGGGGACTGTTCTTC.